This T cell receptor beta chain was identified during a study of T cells in Graves' hyperthyroidism and ophthalmopathy. Using RNA transcripts as the source, TCR beta CDR3 regions were amplified. HTBI primers were the set used in a first-round RT-PCR of the TCR CDR3. MiXCR, applied by TCRdb to the multiplex PCR reads, yields one record per CDR3 protein. The sample lists 200,000 to 300,000 distinct CDR3 sequences; about 16% were seen once. A Clinical Activity Score of at least 3, a NOSPECS grade of at least 4 and a duration under 3 months were recorded in the ophthalmopathy patients. Patients showing uncontrolled infection, other autoimmune disease, pregnancy or lactation were ineligible. This clonotype showed up many times. Its target is unknown. The V end was cut by 5 bases, the J end by 0 bases, with 17 bases between. Germline lookup yields CDR1 MDHEN and CDR2 SYDVKM. CDR3 length: 18 residues. Broader study findings: Ophthalmopathy, which appeared later, was predicted by the model a median 6.5 months before onset.

Sequenced sample: blood. The TCR originated in a woman under 30 with Graves' ophthalmopathy. The chain joins TRBV28 to TRBJ1-6; possibly TRBD1 for D (6 bases). CDR3 in amino acids: CASSPSRQASSYNSPLHF. The CDR3 DNA follows: TGTGCCAGCAGTCCCTCCCGACAGGCGAGCTCCTATAATTCACCCCTCCACTTT.